These 3 T cell receptor beta chains were all obtained from the same sample, sequenced in a study of identical twins. TCRdb processed the 5' RACE reads anew with MiXCR; each CDR3 protein has one entry. The sample includes around 960,000 distinct CDR3 sequences, roughly 12% of them seen just once. The same sample was also used in a study of yellow fever vaccine responses in identical twins.

What was sequenced was PBMCs. The source of these receptors is a woman aged 18-29 years in good health.

The genes are TRBV28 and TRBJ2-2, with TRBD1 identical over 9 bases. The V gene's germline CDR1 is MDHEN and CDR2 SYDVKM. This CDR3 region has 20 residues. Unmatched junction bases numbered 18, after V lost 6 bases and J lost 1 base. For the CDR3, the DNA is TGTGCCAGCAGCCCCCCCCCGGGGACAGGGTCAGGAATGAACACCGGGGAGCTGTTTTTT. Its translation is CASSPPPGTGSGMNTGELFF.

V and J are TRBV10-2 and TRBJ2-7, with D tentatively TRBD1 (6 bases). The CDR3 covers 15 residues. The V end lost 1 base, the J end lost 3 bases, and 13 bases lay between the germline ends. Germline CDR1 reads WSHSY; CDR2 reads SAAADI. CDR3 DNA: TGCGCCAGCAGTGAGTGGAACCGGGACATCTACGAGCAGTACGTC. Translated: CASSEWNRDIYEQYV.

This clonotype was counted between two and nine times. The rearrangement links TRBV20-1 to TRBJ1-1; D is uncertain. Between the trimmed V and J ends, which lost 5 bases and 5 bases, there was a span of 6 bases. Germline V lookup: CDR1 DFQATT, CDR2 SNEGSKA (reference sequence). The CDR3 totals 10 residues. CDR3: CSAVRTEAFF. DNA of the CDR3: TGCAGTGCTGTTAGGACTGAAGCTTTCTTT.